These T cell receptor beta chains were read from a single sample in a study of shared clonotypes between healthy human individuals. The protocol was immunoSEQ multiplex PCR, while the TCRdb copy is restricted to in-frame clones and leaves out a portion. The data contain a few million clones, around 93% of them singletons. Sequencing was carried out using naive CD4+ T cells from PBMCs. The source of these receptors is a man between 18 and 35 years old in good health. Some clones in this sample may be carry-over from other donors' samples. Each CDR3 is given with its conserved first and last residue. D genes are given only for firm matches. Clone size is not always given. Where it is, it says once, few, many or a class for expanded clones.

D	length	size	V	J	DNA	CDR3
TRBD2	14	-	TRBV5-1	TRBJ2-1	TGCGCCAGCAGCTTAACTAGCGGGAGTAGTGAGCAGTTCTTC	CASSLTSGSSEQFF
-	17	-	TRBV5-6	TRBJ2-1	TGTGCCAGCAGCTTGGCGGGAGAGCCTCTAGGGAACAATGAGCAGTTCTTC	CASSLAGEPLGNNEQFF
TRBD1	13	once	TRBV28	TRBJ1-5	TGTGCCATCCTCGGGACAGCTAATCAGCCCCAGCATTTT	CAILGTANQPQHF
-	14	-	TRBV30	TRBJ1-6	TGTGCCTGGAGTGCGGGAGGGACCAATTCACCCCTCCACTTT	CAWSAGGTNSPLHF
-	17	-	TRBV27	TRBJ2-7	TGTGCCAGCAGTTTATCGCCCCCCAGGCCCTGGAACGCCGAGCAGTACTTC	CASSLSPPRPWNAEQYF
-	14	-	TRBV4-2	TRBJ2-5	TGTGCCAGCAGCAGGGGCGGCAGCCAAGAGACCCAGTACTTC	CASSRGGSQETQYF
TRBD2	15	-	TRBV6-5	TRBJ2-7	TGTGCCAGCAGTTCCCGGGGTAGCGGGAGTTACGAGCAGTACTTC	CASSSRGSGSYEQYF
-	13	-	TRBV30	TRBJ2-7	TGTGCCTGGAGTCCTGGCACCACCTACGAGCAGTACTTC	CAWSPGTTYEQYF
TRBD2	16	-	TRBV7-8	TRBJ2-5	TGTGCCAGCAGCTTAGTGGGACTAGCGGATTCGGAGACCCAGTACTTC	CASSLVGLADSETQYF
-	13	-	TRBV18	TRBJ2-3	TGTGCCAGCTCAGCTAACAAGGCAGATACGCAGTATTTT	CASSANKADTQYF
-	14	-	TRBV28	TRBJ2-7	TGTGCCAGCTCTGAAAGGGGAAGGGATCACGAGCAGTACTTC	CASSERGRDHEQYF
-	14	-	TRBV5-8	TRBJ2-7	TGTGCCGCTGGGGGTTCCTCATCCTCCTACGAGCAGTACTTC	CAAGGSSSSYEQYF
TRBD1	16	-	TRBV14	TRBJ1-1	TGTGCCAGCAGCCAAGACCCCCAGGGGGATATTCAAGCAGCTTTCTTT	CASSQDPQGDIQAAFF
-	11	-	TRBV7-9	TRBJ2-7	TGTGCCGGGGCAAAGGACTACGAGCAGTACTTC	CAGAKDYEQYF
-	13	-	TRBV6-5	TRBJ2-7	TGTGCCAGCAGTTACTCGGTCAGACTCCAGCAGTACTTC	CASSYSVRLQQYF
-	19	-	TRBV5-4	TRBJ2-6	TGTGCCAGCAGTTTATCCACCCGGGGCACGACGGCTGGGGCCAACGTCCTGACTTTC	CASSLSTRGTTAGANVLTF
-	15	-	TRBV2	TRBJ1-1	TGTGCCAGCAGTGAGATAGTTCGGGGGTCCACTGAAGCTTTCTTT	CASSEIVRGSTEAFF
-	15	-	TRBV25-1	TRBJ2-1	TGTGCCAGCGCCCCTCGGGGGACAGTTGTAAGTGAGCAGTTCTTC	CASAPRGTVVSEQFF
-	14	-	TRBV5-1	TRBJ2-5	TGCGCCAGCAGCTTGGTCGGGTCCGAGGAGACCCAGTACTTC	CASSLVGSEETQYF
TRBD1	15	-	TRBV18	TRBJ1-1	TGTGCCAGCTCACCAAGGACAGGGGGGGACACTGAAGCTTTCTTT	CASSPRTGGDTEAFF
-	16	-	TRBV5-4	TRBJ2-6	TGTGCCAGCAGCTTACAGGGTCCCTCTGGGGCCAACGTCCTGACTTTC	CASSLQGPSGANVLTF
TRBD1	16	-	TRBV19	TRBJ2-7	TGTGCCAGTAGTATAATACTGGGACAGGGCTCCTACGAGCAGTACTTC	CASSIILGQGSYEQYF
-	15	-	TRBV6-5	TRBJ1-2	TGTGCCAGCAGTTACTCGTTGGGGGGGTCGGTTGGCTACACCTTC	CASSYSLGGSVGYTF
-	14	-	TRBV6-6	TRBJ1-1	TGTGCCAGCAGAATCACAGGGAGGGTCACTGAAGCTTTCTTT	CASRITGRVTEAFF
-	14	-	TRBV7-8	TRBJ1-2	TGTGCCAGCAGCTTAGAGAGTCTGATGACAGACTACACCTTC	CASSLESLMTDYTF
TRBD1	12	-	TRBV7-2	TRBJ1-2	TGTGCCAGCAGCCCGGGACAGGGGTACTACACCTTC	CASSPGQGYYTF
-	12	-	TRBV7-9	TRBJ1-3	TGTGCCAGCAGCTTAGGAGGAAACACCATATATTTT	CASSLGGNTIYF
-	12	once	TRBV21-1	TRBJ1-1	TGTGCCCGACTCGGGGACGACACTGAAGCTTTCTTT	CARLGDDTEAFF
-	15	-	TRBV19	TRBJ1-4	TGTGCCAGTACAGGGCGCCTGGAGACTAATGAAAAACTGTTTTTT	CASTGRLETNEKLFF
TRBD2	15	-	TRBV15	TRBJ2-2	TGTGCCACCAGCAGTCAGCTAGCGGAGGTGGGGGAGCTGTTTTTT	CATSSQLAEVGELFF
TRBD1	17	-	TRBV7-9	TRBJ1-4	TGTGCCAGCAGCAAGAGGACAGGACTAGCAACTAATGAAAAACTGTTTTTT	CASSKRTGLATNEKLFF
-	15	-	TRBV5-1	TRBJ2-1	TGCGCCAGCAGCTGGACCGCTGTCCAAAACAATAAGCAGTTCTTC	CASSWTAVQNNKQFF
-	16	-	TRBV19	TRBJ1-5	TGTGCCAGTAGTATAGCGGGACACCCCGGTGATCAGCCCCAGCATTTT	CASSIAGHPGDQPQHF
-	14	few	TRBV19	TRBJ2-7	TGTGCCAGTAGTGCGGGACAGTCTGGCTCCGAGCAGTACTTC	CASSAGQSGSEQYF
-	14	-	TRBV7-8	TRBJ1-4	TGTGCCAGCAGCCCAGGACGGCAGGCCGAAAAACTGTTTTTT	CASSPGRQAEKLFF
-	15	once	TRBV6-6	TRBJ1-2	TGTGCCAGCAGTTACTCGACGTCGGGCGCAGGTGGCTACACCTTC	CASSYSTSGAGGYTF
-	14	once	TRBV16	TRBJ2-3	TGTGCCAGCAGCCCTAGACAAACCACAGATACGCAGTATTTT	CASSPRQTTDTQYF
-	14	-	TRBV11-2	TRBJ1-2	TGTGCCAGCAGCTTAGCTCTCAGAGAATATGGCTACACCTTC	CASSLALREYGYTF
-	11	-	TRBV20-1	TRBJ2-7	TGCAGTGCCGAGGAAACCTACGAGCAGTACTTC	CSAEETYEQYF
-	11	-	TRBV20-1	TRBJ1-1	TGCAGTGGTCAAGGGGGTCTTGAAGCTTTCTTT	CSGQGGLEAFF
-	15	-	TRBV6-5	TRBJ2-1	TGTGCCAGCAGACCCGGCGAGCAGGGGCAGAATGAGCAGTTCTTC	CASRPGEQGQNEQFF
-	17	-	TRBV27	TRBJ2-1	TGTGCCAGCAGACCCAAATCCGGGACCTTATTTTACAATGAGCAGTTCTTC	CASRPKSGTLFYNEQFF
TRBD2	13	-	TRBV5-4	TRBJ2-7	TGTGCCAGCGGTCCTAGCGGCTCCTACGAGCAGTACTTC	CASGPSGSYEQYF
TRBD1	14	once	TRBV7-9	TRBJ1-4	TGTGCCAGCAGCCGGGGACAGGGGGAGGAAAAACTGTTTTTT	CASSRGQGEEKLFF
TRBD1	14	few	TRBV5-1	TRBJ1-1	TGCGCCAGCAGCGCGGACAGGTCGAACACTGAAGCTTTCTTT	CASSADRSNTEAFF
-	11	-	TRBV2	TRBJ2-1	TGTGCCAGCAGAACTGGGACGGTTCCGTTCTTC	CASRTGTVPFF
TRBD1	14	few	TRBV18	TRBJ1-2	TGTGCCAGCTCACCCGGACAGGCCGTCGCAGGCTACACCTTC	CASSPGQAVAGYTF
-	11	-	TRBV2	TRBJ2-3	TGTGCCAGACGAGGCGCAGATACGCAGTATTTT	CARRGADTQYF
TRBD2	15	-	TRBV29-1	TRBJ2-5	TGCAGCGTTGGACGGGGGGACTGGGGTCGAGAGACCCAGTACTTC	CSVGRGDWGRETQYF
-	15	-	TRBV9	TRBJ1-4	TGTGCCAGCAGCGGATCAGGGGCCCTAAATGAAAAACTGTTTTTT	CASSGSGALNEKLFF
-	14	once	TRBV5-1	TRBJ1-5	TGCGCCAGCAGCCTGGAGGGGGGGTTTCAGCCCCAGCATTTT	CASSLEGGFQPQHF
-	17	-	TRBV7-6	TRBJ2-5	TGTGCCAGCAGCTTAGAAATTGGGGCCAAGTACCAAGAGACCCAGTACTTC	CASSLEIGAKYQETQYF
-	16	-	TRBV28	TRBJ1-1	TGTGCCAGCAGTTTATCGATGGGCAGCGGAAACACTGAAGCTTTCTTT	CASSLSMGSGNTEAFF
-	16	-	TRBV15	TRBJ2-7	TGTGCCACCAGCAGAGATATTGCCCAGAGCTCCTACGAGCAGTACTTC	CATSRDIAQSSYEQYF
-	15	-	TRBV6-5	TRBJ2-7	TGTGCCAGCAGCCCCGGGACTTTCAGCTCCTACGAGCAGTACTTC	CASSPGTFSSYEQYF